This T cell receptor beta chain was sequenced for a study of blood T cell repertoires in COVID-19. Study context: Samples of COVID-19 (acute and convalescent) were obtained from the United States, Italy and Spain. Sample material is recorded as cDNA or gDNA derived from T cells, B-cell-depleted T cells, or PBMCs.

V was pared by 3 bases and J by 2 bases, with 8 bases between. CDR3 length: 13 residues. Germline values: CDR1 SGHAT, CDR2 FQNNGV. In the authors' methods: Quantification of nucleated cells was approximated via reference gene primer amplification. Sequencing was performed with immunoSEQ multiplex PCR; in TCRdb, only in-frame clones are kept and a portion is missing. D and trimming were read from the DNA, whereas the V and J calls and clone size are those reported in that table. The sample holds 30,000 or so clones, about 82% seen once. The clonotype was recovered from a man older than 75 with active COVID-19. The chain recombines TRBV11-2 with TRBJ2-7; D may be TRBD1 (5 bases). Sequenced: peripheral blood. The CDR3 coding sequence is TGTGCCAGCAGCTTTGACAGAACCTACGAGCAGTACTTC. Its protein product is CASSFDRTYEQYF. Full variable domain (missing parts from reference TRBV11-2 and TRBJ2-7): EAGVAQSPRYKIIEKRQSVAFWCNPISGHATLYWYQQILGQGPKLLIQFQNNGVVDDSQLPKDRFSAERLKGVDSTLKIQPAKLEDSAVYLCASSFDRTYEQYFGPGTRLTVT.